What follows are 10 T cell receptor beta chains derived from one specimen sequenced in a study of T-cell reconstitution after alpha-beta-depleted transplantation in children (dated by TCRdb to about 2016). Library generation was performed with PCR. TCRdb lists the instrument as Illumina HiSeq 2500. TCR libraries were prepared with molecular barcoding, using unique molecular identifiers to normalize TCRbeta repertoire quantification. TCRdb reanalyzed the raw reads on its own, using fastp at Q25 for trimming and MiXCR for clone calling, and kept in-frame beta chains. All rows with the same CDR3 protein become a single entry with the most common DNA and genes. Counted in this sample were about 160,000 distinct CDR3 sequences; roughly 11% of them appeared once. The ten top clones hold roughly 13% of the sample. Sample treatment or condition, as interpreted from the label and publication: allogeneic hematopoietic cell transplantation with graft depleted of TCRalphabeta T cells and CD19 B cells.

This specimen was PBMCs, taken before TCRalphabeta/CD19-depleted stem cell transplant. The receptors shown here come from a boy younger than 10 with acute myeloid leukemia, due to receive a stem cell transplant.

This clonotype was seen many times. The CDR3: CASRRAGANVLTF. CDR3 nucleotides: TGTGCCAGCAGAAGGGCAGGGGCCAACGTCCTGACTTTC. The chain carries TRBV5-5 and TRBJ2-6, with D uncertain. Trimming removed 5 bases at V and 4 bases at J, with 7 bases between. The CDR3 consists of 13 residues. Germline values: CDR1 SGHKS, CDR2 YYEKEE (reference sequence).

This clonotype was counted many times. J is TRBJ2-1 and V is TRBV30, with TRBD2 identical over 8 bases. This CDR3 has 15 residues. The V gene end was trimmed by 8 bases and the J gene end by 3 bases; junction bases not matched to a gene: 12. CDR1 and CDR2 from the germline V gene are GTSNPN and SVGIG (reference sequence). CDR3 protein: CARRKTSADYNEQFF. The CDR3 DNA reads TGTGCCAGACGAAAGACTAGCGCCGACTACAATGAGCAGTTCTTC.

At least ten counts were recorded for this clonotype. V usage is TRBV6-5 and J usage is TRBJ1-3; maybe TRBD1 (6 bases). V was pared by 0 bases and J by 5 bases, with 11 bases between. Germline assignment: CDR1 MNHEY and CDR2 SVGAGI. The CDR3 length is 15 residues. The CDR3 loop reads CASSYSGAWRNTIYF. The DNA of the CDR3 is TGTGCCAGCAGTTACTCGGGGGCCTGGAGAAACACCATATATTTT.

This clonotype has at least ten counts. The conserved closing phenylalanine or tryptophan is absent in this CDR3, likely reflecting a read error. This chain links TRBV5-1 with TRBJ2-7; the D gene is possibly TRBD2 (6 bases). CDR3 length: 15 amino acids. CDR1 and CDR2 from the germline V gene are SGHRS and YFSETQ. V was shortened by 2 bases and J by 3 bases, with 15 bases between the two germline ends. CDR3 in amino acids: CASSFGTGIIYEQYS. CDR3 bases: TGCGCCAGCAGCTTCGGGACTGGAATCATCTACGAGCAGTACTCC.

This clonotype was seen repeatedly, ten times or more. The chain employs TRBV4-1 and TRBJ2-2; D gene unclear. This CDR3 is 14 amino acids long. Per the germline V gene, CDR1 is MGHRA and CDR2 is YSYEKL. Trimming removed 2 bases from V and 6 bases from J, with 10 bases in between. The CDR3 sequence is CASSQSGGPGELFF. CDR3 DNA: TGCGCCAGCAGCCAATCAGGTGGCCCCGGGGAGCTGTTTTTT.

There are a few counts of this clonotype. The rearrangement links TRBV6-2 or TRBV6-3 to TRBJ1-1, with D possibly TRBD1 on 6 matching bases. Trimming left V 8 bases short and J 1 base short, with 14 bases between. This CDR3 region has 14 residues. The germline gives CDR1 MNHEY, CDR2 SVGEGT. The CDR3 region has the DNA TGTGCCAGCCGATACGGGGGCTGGAACACTGAAGCTTTCTTT. Translation gives CASRYGGWNTEAFF.

The sample holds many counts of this clonotype. The rearrangement uses TRBV3-1 and TRBJ2-7; TRBD2 matches at 11 bases. CDR3 length equals 18 residues. Germline assignment: CDR1 LGHDT and CDR2 YNNKEL (reference sequence). V was clipped by 4 bases and J by 2 bases; unmatched bases: 13. Here the CDR3 DNA reads TGTGCCAGCAGCCTTTATTCACTAGCGGGAGTGGAGCCCTACGAGCAGTACTTC. This encodes CASSLYSLAGVEPYEQYF.

This clonotype was observed at least ten times. The CDR3: CASSLVALRGGSYNEQFF. CDR3 in DNA: TGCGCCAGCAGCTTGGTCGCTCTGCGGGGGGGCTCCTACAATGAGCAGTTCTTC. The V gene is TRBV5-1, the J gene TRBJ2-1, with 9 bases that match TRBD2. After removal of 0 bases from V and 0 bases from J, the junction contained 7 bases not matched to a gene. CDR3 length: 18 residues. Germline CDR1 SGHRS, CDR2 YFSETQ.

In its sample, this clonotype was seen a few times. This sequence joins TRBV19 and TRBJ2-2, with TRBD2 matching 8 bases. Trimming removed 3 bases from V and 4 bases from J; junction bases left unmatched: 4. CDR1 LNHDA and CDR2 SQIVND come from the germline V gene (reference sequence). The length of the CDR3 is 15 residues. The CDR3 coding sequence is TGTGCCAGTAGTATCTCCGGGACTAGCACCGGGGAGCTGTTTTTT. Its protein product is CASSISGTSTGELFF.

The table lists this clonotype with many counts. The gene calls are TRBV12-3 or TRBV12-4 and TRBJ2-7, with 8 bases fitting TRBD1. The CDR3 length is 14 residues. The junction had 5 bases not matched to a gene; V was cut back by 6 bases and J by 1 base. The CDR3 loop is CASSLRTGSYEQYF. As DNA, the CDR3 is TGTGCCAGCAGCCTTAGGACAGGGTCCTACGAGCAGTACTTC.